This paragraph covers one T cell receptor beta chain sequence. Method: immunoSEQ multiplex PCR; TCRdb's copy keeps in-frame clones and lacks some. The data hold 100,000 to 150,000 clones, with about 77% observed a single time. This CDR3 is built from 13 residues. The junction had 6 bases not matched to a gene; V was cut back by 7 bases and J by 3 bases. CDR1 and CDR2 (germline): SGHRS, YFSETQ. This specimen comes from a study of blood T cell repertoires in COVID-19. Study information: The United States, Italy and Spain provided the acute and convalescent COVID-19 samples.

Sequenced input: peripheral blood. The sequence came from a human donor in a cohort sampled during active COVID-19. The chain joins TRBV5-1 to TRBJ1-2, with 7 bases matching TRBD1. DNA for the CDR3: TGCGCCAGCGCCGAAGGGACAGACTATGGCTACACCTTC. It translates to CASAEGTDYGYTF.